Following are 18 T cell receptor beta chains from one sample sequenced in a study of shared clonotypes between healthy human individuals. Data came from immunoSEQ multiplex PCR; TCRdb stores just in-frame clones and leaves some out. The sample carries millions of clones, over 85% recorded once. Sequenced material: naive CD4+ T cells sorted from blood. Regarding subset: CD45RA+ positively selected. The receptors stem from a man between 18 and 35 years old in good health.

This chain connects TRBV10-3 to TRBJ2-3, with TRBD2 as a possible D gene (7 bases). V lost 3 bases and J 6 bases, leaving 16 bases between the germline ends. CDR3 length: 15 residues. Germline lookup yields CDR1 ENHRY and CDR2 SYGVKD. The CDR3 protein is CAISESRGALDTQYF. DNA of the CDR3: TGTGCCATCAGTGAAAGTCGGGGGGCATTGGATACGCAGTATTTT.

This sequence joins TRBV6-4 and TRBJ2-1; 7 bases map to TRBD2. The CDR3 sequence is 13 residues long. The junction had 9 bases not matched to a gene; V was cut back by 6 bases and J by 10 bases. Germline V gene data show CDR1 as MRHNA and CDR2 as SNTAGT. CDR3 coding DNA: TGTGCCAGCAGCGGCGCCGAGGGAGGGGAGCAGTTCTTC. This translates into CASSGAEGGEQFF.

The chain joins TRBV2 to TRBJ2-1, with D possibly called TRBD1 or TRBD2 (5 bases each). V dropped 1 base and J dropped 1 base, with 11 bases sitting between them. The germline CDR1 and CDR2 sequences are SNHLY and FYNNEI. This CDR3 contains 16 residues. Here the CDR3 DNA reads TGTGCCAGCAGTGAAGTTGGGGGTAGGTCCTACAATGAGCAGTTCTTC. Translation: CASSEVGGRSYNEQFF.

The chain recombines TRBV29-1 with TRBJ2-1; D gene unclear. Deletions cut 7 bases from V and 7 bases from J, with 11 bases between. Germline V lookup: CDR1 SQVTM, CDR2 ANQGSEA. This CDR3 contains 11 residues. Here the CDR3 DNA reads TGCAGCGCCCCTCAGGAAAATGAGCAGTTCTTC. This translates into CSAPQENEQFF.

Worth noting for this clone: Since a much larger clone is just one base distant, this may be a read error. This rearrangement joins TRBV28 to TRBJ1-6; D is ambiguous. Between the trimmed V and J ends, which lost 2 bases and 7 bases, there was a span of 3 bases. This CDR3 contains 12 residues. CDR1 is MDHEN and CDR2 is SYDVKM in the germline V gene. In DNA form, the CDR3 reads TGTGCCAGCAGTTTAAAGAATTCACCCCTCCACTTT. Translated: CASSLKNSPLHF.

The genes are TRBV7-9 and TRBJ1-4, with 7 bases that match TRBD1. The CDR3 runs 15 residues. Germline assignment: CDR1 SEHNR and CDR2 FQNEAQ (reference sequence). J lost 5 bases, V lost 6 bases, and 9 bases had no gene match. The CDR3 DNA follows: TGTGCCAGCAGTCTCTACCGGGACAGAAATGAAAAACTGTTTTTT. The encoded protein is CASSLYRDRNEKLFF.

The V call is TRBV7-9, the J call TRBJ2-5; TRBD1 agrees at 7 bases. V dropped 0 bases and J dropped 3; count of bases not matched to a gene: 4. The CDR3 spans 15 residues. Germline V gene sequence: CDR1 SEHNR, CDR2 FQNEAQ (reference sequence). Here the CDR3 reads CASSLARQGKETQYF. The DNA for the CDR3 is TGTGCCAGCAGCTTAGCGCGACAGGGAAAAGAGACCCAGTACTTC.

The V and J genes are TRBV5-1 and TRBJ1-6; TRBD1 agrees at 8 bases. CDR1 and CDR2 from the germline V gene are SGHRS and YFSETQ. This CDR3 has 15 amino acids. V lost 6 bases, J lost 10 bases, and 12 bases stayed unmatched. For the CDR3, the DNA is TGCGCCAGCACCCCCGGGCAGGGGGCAGGCTCACCCCTCCACTTT. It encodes CASTPGQGAGSPLHF. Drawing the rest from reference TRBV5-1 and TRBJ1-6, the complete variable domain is KAGVTQTPRYLIKTRGQQVTLSCSPISGHRSVSWYQQTPGQGLQFLFEYFSETQRNKGNFPGRFSGRQFSNSRSEMNVSTLELGDSALYLCASTPGQGAGSPLHFGNGTRLTVT.

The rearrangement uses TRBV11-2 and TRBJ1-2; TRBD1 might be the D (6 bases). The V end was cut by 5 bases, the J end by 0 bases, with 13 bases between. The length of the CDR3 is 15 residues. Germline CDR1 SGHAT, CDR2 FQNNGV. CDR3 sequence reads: CASSPLRGPNYGYTF. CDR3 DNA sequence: TGTGCCAGCAGCCCCCTCAGGGGCCCTAACTATGGCTACACCTTC.

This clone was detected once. CDR3 protein: CASSFTGATYEQYF. DNA for the CDR3: TGTGCCAGCAGCTTCACAGGGGCCACCTACGAGCAGTACTTC. The chain employs TRBV7-9 and TRBJ2-7; the match to TRBD1 covers 7 bases. Germline loops: CDR1 SEHNR, CDR2 FQNEAQ (reference sequence). The CDR3 is 14 amino acids. V lost 3 bases and J lost 2; bases outside the gene matches: 4.

CDR3 in DNA: TGTGCCAGCTCACGTCACAGGGAGGCTGAAGCTTTCTTT. It yields the protein CASSRHREAEAFF. This rearrangement joins TRBV18 to TRBJ1-1; the D gene is possibly TRBD1 (6 bases). Trimming shortened V by 4 bases and J by 6 bases, and 12 bases separated the two germline ends. The CDR3 covers 13 residues. Germline CDR1 is KGHSH and CDR2 is LQKENI.

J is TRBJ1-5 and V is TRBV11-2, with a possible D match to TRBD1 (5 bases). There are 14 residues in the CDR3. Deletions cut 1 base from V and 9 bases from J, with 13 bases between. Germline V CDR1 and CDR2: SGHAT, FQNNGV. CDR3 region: CASSLVAGSGPQHF. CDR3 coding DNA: TGTGCCAGCAGCTTAGTGGCAGGGTCAGGGCCCCAGCATTTT.

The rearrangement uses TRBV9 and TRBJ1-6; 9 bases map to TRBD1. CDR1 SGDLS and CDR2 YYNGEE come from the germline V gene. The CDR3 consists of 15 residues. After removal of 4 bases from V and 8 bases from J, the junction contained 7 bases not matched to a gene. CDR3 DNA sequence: TGTGCCAGCAGCCGAATCGACAGGGGGGATTCACCCCTCCACTTT. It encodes CASSRIDRGDSPLHF.

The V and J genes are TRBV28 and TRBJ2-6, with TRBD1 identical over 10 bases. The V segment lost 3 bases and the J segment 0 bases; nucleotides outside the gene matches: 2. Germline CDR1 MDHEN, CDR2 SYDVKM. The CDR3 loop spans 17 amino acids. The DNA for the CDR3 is TGTGCCAGCAGTTTGGGACAGGGGATCTCTGGGGCCAACGTCCTGACTTTC. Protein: CASSLGQGISGANVLTF.

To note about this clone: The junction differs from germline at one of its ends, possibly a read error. The CDR3 sequence: CTSSLSSYEQYF. The CDR3 coding sequence is TGTACCAGCAGCTTATCTAGCTACGAGCAGTACTTC. The rearrangement joins TRBV13 to TRBJ2-7; D gene unclear. In germline, CDR1 is PRHDT, CDR2 FYEKMQ (reference sequence). This CDR3 has 12 residues. The full variable domain, rest sourced from reference TRBV13 and TRBJ2-7, is AAGVIQSPRHLIKEKRETATLKCYPIPRHDTVYWYQQGPGQDPQFLISFYEKMQSDKGSIPDRFSAQQFSDYHSELNMSSLELGDSALYFCTSSLSSYEQYFGPGTRLTVT.

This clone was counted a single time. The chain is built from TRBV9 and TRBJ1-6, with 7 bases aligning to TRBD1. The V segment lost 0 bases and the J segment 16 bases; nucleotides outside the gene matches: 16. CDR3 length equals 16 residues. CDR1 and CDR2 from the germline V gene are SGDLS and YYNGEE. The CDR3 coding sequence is TGTGCCAGCAGCGTAGTCGAGGGGGCGACGGGGAGCTATCTCCACTTT. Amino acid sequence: CASSVVEGATGSYLHF.

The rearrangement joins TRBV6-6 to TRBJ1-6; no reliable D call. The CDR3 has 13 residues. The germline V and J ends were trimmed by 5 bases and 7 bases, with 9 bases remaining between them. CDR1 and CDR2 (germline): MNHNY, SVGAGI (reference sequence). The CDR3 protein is CASSKGLNSPLHF. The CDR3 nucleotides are TGTGCCAGCAGTAAAGGCCTGAATTCACCCCTCCACTTT.

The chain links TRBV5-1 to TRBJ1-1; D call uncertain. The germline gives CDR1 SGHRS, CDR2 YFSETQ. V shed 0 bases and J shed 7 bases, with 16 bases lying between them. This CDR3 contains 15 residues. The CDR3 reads CASSLDLVVNGEAFF. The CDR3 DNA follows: TGCGCCAGCAGCTTGGATCTGGTAGTAAACGGTGAAGCTTTCTTT.